The source of this TCR beta chain is a study of cytomegalovirus exposure and HLA in healthy donors. Concerning this clone itself: Its antigen is unknown.

Study observations and caveats: Sequencing likely produced, as an artifact, a cluster of highly shared sequence variants. TRBV6-2, TRBV6-3 and some other V segments were unresolvable in 87-base-pair reads.

The PCR made use of 60 Vbeta and 13 Jbeta primers. The assay was immunoSEQ multiplex PCR, and TCRdb's table has in-frame clones only and misses some. The sample lists hundreds of thousands of clones; just over 75% were seen once. The CDR3 covers 15 residues. CDR1 is SGDLS and CDR2 is YYNGEE in the germline V gene. J gave up 7 bases and V 0 bases, and 6 bases lay outside the gene matches. Healthy bone marrow donors made up the donor group. Sequencing used PBMCs. The J gene is TRBJ2-2, the V gene TRBV9; TRBD1 agrees at 7 bases. The receptor was derived from an older woman in good health and CMV-seropositive. CDR3 nucleotides: TGTGCCAGCAGCGTAGACAGCCACAGGGGCGGGGAGCTGTTTTTT. The encoded protein is CASSVDSHRGGELFF.